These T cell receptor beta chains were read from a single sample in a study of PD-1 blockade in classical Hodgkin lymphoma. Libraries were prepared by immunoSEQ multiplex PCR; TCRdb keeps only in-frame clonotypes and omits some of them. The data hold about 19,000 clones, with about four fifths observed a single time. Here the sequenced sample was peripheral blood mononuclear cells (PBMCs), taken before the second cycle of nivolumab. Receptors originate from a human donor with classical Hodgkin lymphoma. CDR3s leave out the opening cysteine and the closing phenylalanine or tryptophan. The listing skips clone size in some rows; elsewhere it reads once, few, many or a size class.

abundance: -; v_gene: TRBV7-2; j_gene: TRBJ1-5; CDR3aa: ASSLVGAGSNQPQH
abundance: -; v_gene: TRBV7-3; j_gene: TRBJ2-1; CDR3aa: ASSFEGHNEQF
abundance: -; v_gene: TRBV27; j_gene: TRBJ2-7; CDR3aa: ASSLVGQAPYEQY
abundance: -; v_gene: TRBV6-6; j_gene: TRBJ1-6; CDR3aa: ASRQDPYNSPLH
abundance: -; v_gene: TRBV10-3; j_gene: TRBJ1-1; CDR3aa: AITPTVGTEAF
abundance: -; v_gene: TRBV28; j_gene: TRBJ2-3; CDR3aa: ASSLRTSGGTFTDTQY
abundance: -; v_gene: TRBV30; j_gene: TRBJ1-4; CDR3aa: AWRQGPNEKLF
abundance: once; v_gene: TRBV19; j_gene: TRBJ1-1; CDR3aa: ASSIGAPRTEAF
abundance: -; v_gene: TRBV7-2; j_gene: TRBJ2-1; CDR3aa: ASSWTGSNEQF
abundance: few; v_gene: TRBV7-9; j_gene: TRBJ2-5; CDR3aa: ASSFQQFETQY
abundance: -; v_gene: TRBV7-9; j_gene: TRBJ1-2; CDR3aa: ASYIDGTYHGYT
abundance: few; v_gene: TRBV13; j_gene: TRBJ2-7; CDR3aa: ASRVTGGADEQY
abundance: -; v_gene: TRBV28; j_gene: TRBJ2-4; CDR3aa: ASSLPGDLAKNIQY
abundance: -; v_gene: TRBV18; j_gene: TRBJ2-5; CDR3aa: ASSPPNFEETQY
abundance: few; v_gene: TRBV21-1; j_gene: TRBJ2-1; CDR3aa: ASSKKRSAGTSGPSYNEQF
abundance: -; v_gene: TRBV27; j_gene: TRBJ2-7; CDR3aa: ASSAPGHLRDEQY
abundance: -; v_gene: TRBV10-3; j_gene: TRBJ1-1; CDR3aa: AISESGAPAAF
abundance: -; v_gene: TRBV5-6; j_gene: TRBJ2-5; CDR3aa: ASSLGTSEVETQY
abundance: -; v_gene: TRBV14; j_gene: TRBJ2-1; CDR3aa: ASSQESGYYYNEQF
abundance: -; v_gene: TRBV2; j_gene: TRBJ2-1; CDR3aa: ASSYAAYNEQF
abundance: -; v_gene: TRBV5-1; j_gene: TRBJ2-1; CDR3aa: ASSLGAGLTPTKQF
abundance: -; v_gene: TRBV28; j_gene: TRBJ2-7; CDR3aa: ASSLSGHQGSYEQY
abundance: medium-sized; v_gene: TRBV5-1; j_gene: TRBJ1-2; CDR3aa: ASRNEPGQSMNYT
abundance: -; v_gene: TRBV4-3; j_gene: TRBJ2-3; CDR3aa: ASSQEVDRGTDTQY
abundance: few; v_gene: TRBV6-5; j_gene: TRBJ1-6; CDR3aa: ASSSLYSPLH
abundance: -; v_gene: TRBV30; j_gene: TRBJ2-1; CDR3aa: AWSVPRGLYNEQF
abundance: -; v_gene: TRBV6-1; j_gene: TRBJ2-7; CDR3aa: ASSEFRAPYEQY